The clone carrying this T cell receptor (beta chain) was observed a few times. TCRdb independently ran MiXCR on the RT-PCR reads; one entry per CDR3 protein. The table records fewer than 75,000 distinct CDR3 sequences, about 30% of them present only once. The data were taken from a study of patients and donors after allogeneic stem cell transplantation. The CDR3 contains 12 residues. V dropped 5 bases and J dropped 5 bases, with 8 bases sitting between them. CDR1 is SEHNR, CDR2 FQNEAQ, per germline (reference sequence). The sequence came from a human donor who was either an allogeneic HSCT recipient or a stem cell or donor lymphocyte infusion donor (not recorded which). It is not recorded whose cells these are; they may come from a transplant donor. Sequencing input: blood, either unsorted or a sorted T cell fraction (not recorded which). The chain combines TRBV7-9 with TRBJ2-3; D unresolved. CDR3 DNA: TGTGCCAGCAGCCGGGCCCAAGATACGCAGTATTTT. Residues: CASSRAQDTQYF.